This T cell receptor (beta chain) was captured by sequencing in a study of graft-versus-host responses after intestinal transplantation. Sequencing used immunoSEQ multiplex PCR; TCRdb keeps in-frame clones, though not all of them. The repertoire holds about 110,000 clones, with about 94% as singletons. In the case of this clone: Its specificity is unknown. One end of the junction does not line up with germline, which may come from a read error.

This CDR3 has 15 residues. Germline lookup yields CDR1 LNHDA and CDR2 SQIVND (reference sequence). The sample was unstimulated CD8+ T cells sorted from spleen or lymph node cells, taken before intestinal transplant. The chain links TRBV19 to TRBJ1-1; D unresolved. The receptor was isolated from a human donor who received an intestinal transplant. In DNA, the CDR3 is TGTGCCAGTAGTATTGTGGAGGGTCTGAAGACTGAAGCTTTCTTT. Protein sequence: CASSIVEGLKTEAFF.